The 14 T cell receptor beta chains below all came from one sample that was sequenced in a study of T cell responses to AZD1222 COVID-19 vaccine. Assay: immunoSEQ multiplex PCR; the TCRdb copy retains only in-frame clones and omits some. The sample yields roughly 80,000 clones, around 90% seen once. Sequencing used peripheral blood, obtained on day 0 of MenACWY control vaccination. These receptors all stem from an adult in good health.

The CDR3: CASSPSPGVNEKLFF. The CDR3 nucleotides read TGTGCCAGCAGCCCAAGCCCAGGGGTTAATGAAAAACTGTTTTTT. The V call is TRBV3-1 (or the pseudogene TRBV3-2), the J call TRBJ1-4; possibly TRBD1 for D (6 bases). There are 15 residues in the CDR3. CDR1 is LGHDT and CDR2 is YNNKEL in the germline V gene (reference sequence). V lost 4 bases and J 4 bases, leaving 13 bases between the germline ends.

The chain uses TRBV24-1 and TRBJ2-7, with 12 bases identical to TRBD1. The CDR3 length is 15 residues. With 3 bases clipped from V and 4 bases from J, the junction kept 3 bases outside the gene matches. Germline assignment: CDR1 KGHDR and CDR2 SFDVKD. CDR3 in DNA: TGTGCCACCAGTGATCCGGGACAGGGGGCGTACGAGCAGTACTTC. Residues: CATSDPGQGAYEQYF.

The V and J genes are TRBV6-5 and TRBJ2-7; D possibly corresponds to TRBD1 (6 bases). The V gene lost 6 bases and the J gene lost 0 bases, with 12 bases spanning the gap. The germline CDR1 and CDR2 sequences are MNHEY and SVGAGI. This CDR3 region has 14 residues. The CDR3 here is CASSARGSSYEQYF. CDR3 nucleotide sequence: TGTGCCAGCAGCGCTAGGGGGAGCTCCTACGAGCAGTACTTC.

This clone was observed a few times. The V and J genes are TRBV7-2 and TRBJ2-1, with unresolved D. The germline V and J ends were trimmed by 5 bases and 6 bases, with 14 bases remaining between them. Germline V gene sequence: CDR1 SGHTA, CDR2 FQGNSA. The CDR3 consists of 14 residues. CDR3 protein: CASSPPYKSNEQFF. DNA for the CDR3: TGTGCCAGCAGCCCCCCATACAAGAGCAATGAGCAGTTCTTC.

Concerning this clone itself: Other DNA variants within this sample encode the same CDR3. V gene TRBV20-1 combines with J gene TRBJ1-4, with D possibly being TRBD1 (5 bases). The CDR3 sequence is 14 residues long. V was cut by 3 bases and J by 0 bases, with 8 bases left in between. Germline-derived CDR1 and CDR2 are DFQATT and SNEGSKA (reference sequence). CDR3 amino acids: CSASWGATNEKLFF. DNA of the CDR3: TGCAGTGCTAGTTGGGGGGCAACTAATGAAAAACTGTTTTTT.

V gene TRBV28 combines with J gene TRBJ2-7, with D unclear. This CDR3 is built from 15 residues. Germline V gene data show CDR1 as MDHEN and CDR2 as SYDVKM. V was pared by 6 bases and J by 3 bases, with 18 bases between. The DNA for the CDR3 is TGTGCCAGCAGCCCCGAGGACCCAACCCACTACGAGCAGTACTTC. Its protein is CASSPEDPTHYEQYF.

The chain carries TRBV7-8 and TRBJ2-3, with D perhaps TRBD1 (5 bases). CDR1 is SGHVS and CDR2 is FQNEAQ in the germline V gene. V was pared by 6 bases and J by 1 base, with 5 bases between. The CDR3 covers 12 residues. CDR3 region: CASRGRTDTQYF. Here the CDR3 DNA reads TGTGCCAGCAGGGGGCGCACAGATACGCAGTATTTT.

The chain links TRBV3-1 (or the pseudogene TRBV3-2) to TRBJ1-1, with a possible D match to TRBD1 (6 bases). The germline V gene encodes CDR1 LGHDT and CDR2 YNNKEL (reference sequence). V was shortened by 4 bases and J by 1 base, with 10 bases between the two germline ends. There are 14 residues in the CDR3. CDR3 DNA: TGTGCCAGCAGCCTCCGAGGGGGGAACACTGAAGCTTTCTTT. Amino acid sequence: CASSLRGGNTEAFF.

The CDR3 protein is CASSFVGFVSGNTIYF. The CDR3 nucleotides read TGTGCCAGCAGTTTCGTGGGTTTTGTCTCTGGAAACACCATATATTTT. The gene calls are TRBV28 and TRBJ1-3, with no clear D. CDR1 and CDR2 (germline): MDHEN, SYDVKM. The CDR3 extends over 16 amino acids. The V end lost 3 bases, the J end lost 0 bases, and 12 bases lay between the germline ends.

The V and J genes are TRBV5-5 and TRBJ2-7; TRBD2 matches 8 bases. The CDR3 consists of 16 residues. The germline V gene encodes CDR1 SGHKS and CDR2 YYEKEE (reference sequence). V shed 0 bases, J shed 0 bases, and the junction held 5 bases outside the gene matches. CDR3 DNA: TGTGCCAGCAGCTTGGAAGGCGGGGGGTTCTCCTACGAGCAGTACTTC. Translating gives CASSLEGGGFSYEQYF.

This clone came up once. The genes are TRBV27 and TRBJ2-7; 8 positions agree with TRBD1. Germline CDR1 reads MNHEY; CDR2 reads SMNVEV (reference sequence). J was trimmed by 8 bases and V by 4 bases; bases with no gene match: 10. The CDR3 contains 14 residues. The CDR3 region has the DNA TGTGCCAGCAGTTCCACCGCCGGGACAGGAAAGCAGTACTTC. Protein product: CASSSTAGTGKQYF.

The chain is built from TRBV12-3 or TRBV12-4 and TRBJ2-1; D gene unclear. The germline V and J ends were trimmed by 5 bases and 7 bases, with 12 bases remaining between them. The CDR3 is 13 amino acids. The CDR3 is CASSVSRTNEQFF. The CDR3 DNA reads as TGTGCCAGCAGTGTCTCTAGGACGAATGAGCAGTTCTTC.

V gene TRBV4-3 combines with J gene TRBJ2-2; 8 bases are shared with TRBD2. V shed 7 bases, J shed 2 bases, and the junction held 9 bases outside the gene matches. The V gene's germline CDR1 is LGHNA and CDR2 YSLEER. The CDR3 has 16 residues. In nucleotides, the CDR3 is TGCGCCAGCAAGGGAGGTAGCGGGGTAAACACCGGGGAGCTGTTTTTT. This gives the protein CASKGGSGVNTGELFF.

The chain links TRBV19 to TRBJ2-7; 14 bases are shared with TRBD2. Germline CDR1 LNHDA, CDR2 SQIVND (reference sequence). Trimming at V came to 5 bases and at J to 5 bases, leaving 5 bases not matched to a gene. The CDR3 extends over 15 amino acids. The CDR3 here is CASSGTSGGMNEQYF. The DNA of the CDR3 is TGTGCCAGTAGTGGGACTAGCGGGGGCATGAACGAGCAGTACTTC.